This entry describes one TCR beta chain. Its antigen is as yet unknown. Time point specified: week 5, during vaccination. Alongside topical imiquimod, each dose of vaccine comprised 300 ug of mutant IDH1 20-mer peptide. These data belong to a study of a mutant IDH1 vaccine in newly diagnosed glioma. Overall study: Vaccines were first given 4-6 weeks after radiotherapy alone, or with temozolomide cycles. Treated patients had a mean age of about 44 years and an approximately 60% male, about 40% female split.

The CDR3 is 17 amino acids. Germline lookup yields CDR1 SGHTA and CDR2 FQGNSA. Trimming removed 0 bases from V and 0 bases from J; junction bases left unmatched: 4. General observations from the study: Among patients, roughly 94% showed immune responses induced by the vaccine. It seemed that pseudoprogression was not linked to changes in the top peripheral T cell clonotypes.

Using immunoSEQ multiplex PCR, the repertoire was profiled, and TCRdb retains in-frame clones only, with some absent. The data show under 45,000 clones, 81% seen once. Sequenced material: PBMCs, taken from a glioma patient whose treatment included an IDH1 peptide vaccine. This receptor was identified in a man aged 50 or older with glioma. This chain connects TRBV7-2 to TRBJ2-1; 8 nucleotides match TRBD2. In DNA form, the CDR3 reads TGTGCCAGCAGCTTAGCCTGGACTAGCAACTCCTACAATGAGCAGTTCTTC. This gives the protein CASSLAWTSNSYNEQFF.